This TCR beta chain was sequenced for a study of T cell repertoires in cytomegalovirus infection. A single record per CDR3 protein comes from TCRdb applying MiXCR to the reads. This table has about 740,000 distinct CDR3 sequences, approximately 40% appearing once. The sample comprised PBMCs. The sequence was collected from a human donor in good health (CMV status not recorded). Some clones in this sample may be carry-over from other donors' samples.

The chain's CDR3 is CASSTPGQVAYEQYF. The CDR3 nucleotides are TGTGCCAGCAGCACACCGGGACAGGTTGCCTACGAGCAGTACTTC. The rearrangement joins TRBV5-6 to TRBJ2-7, with 8 nucleotides matching TRBD1. V lost 4 bases and J lost 2; bases outside the gene matches: 8. The CDR3 covers 15 residues. Germline CDR1 and CDR2: SGHDT and YYEEEE.